Described below is a single T cell receptor (beta chain) sequence and its context. Its antigen is not known. Healthy Caucasians, and only they, were the donors. The record originates from a study of identical twins. A universal primer site was created by template switching, with the cDNA bearing unique molecular identifiers. TCRdb reanalysed the 5' RACE reads using MiXCR and keeps one entry per CDR3 protein. This sample has hundreds of thousands of distinct CDR3 sequences; more than 9% occur once, and the top ten carry around 1.5%. Study observations and caveats: Conclusions came from cross-sectional statistical analysis, not from following the same donors. Clonotypes of the beta chain that were abundant in cord blood carried fewer insertions (memory repertoires showed none).

CDR1 KGHDR and CDR2 SFDVKD come from the germline V gene. Trimming cost V 7 bases and J 0 bases, with 9 bases left between them. This CDR3 spans 14 amino acids. These same records also appear under a second study, on yellow fever vaccine responses in identical twins.

This chain uses TRBV24-1 with TRBJ2-1; no reliable D call. What was sequenced was PBMCs. The receptor comes from a woman aged 18-30 years in good health. The CDR3 DNA reads TGTGCCACCAGCTCAATCGGCTCCTACAATGAGCAGTTCTTC. Translated, it gives CATSSIGSYNEQFF.